This T cell receptor (beta chain) comes out of a study of identical twins. Germline assignment: CDR1 MDHEN and CDR2 SYDVKM. This CDR3 contains 14 residues. V gave up 5 bases and J gave up 1 base, with 8 bases separating them. It was template switching that added a universal primer site, and there were unique molecular identifiers on the cDNA. In TCRdb, the 5' RACE reads were re-called with MiXCR into one record per CDR3 protein. There are a few hundred thousand distinct CDR3 sequences in the sample; about 8.3% occur only once, and more than 2% lies in the top ten. This clonotype was detected ten times or more. The antigen remains unidentified. The study's findings and limits: There is a chance that invariant MAIT and iNKT cells partially muddied zero-insertion analyses. Out-of-frame beta sequences exhibited a weaker degree of excess twin sharing. Abundant beta clonotypes from cord blood bore fewer insertions; memory repertoires lacked this pattern.

This sample was also put to use in a study of yellow fever vaccine responses in identical twins.

J is TRBJ2-2 and V is TRBV28, with D hard to call. The source of this sequence is a woman aged 18-35 years in good health. The sequencing sample was made of memory (CD45RO+) T cells sorted from blood. The CDR3 reads CASSRTMNTGELFF. CDR3 DNA: TGTGCCAGCAGTCGGACCATGAACACCGGGGAGCTGTTTTTT. The full variable domain, completed using reference TRBV28 and TRBJ2-2, is DVKVTQSSRYLVKRTGEKVFLECVQDMDHENMFWYRQDPGLGLRLIYFSYDVKMKEKGDIPEGYSVSREKKERFSLILESASTNQTSMYLCASSRTMNTGELFFGEGSRLTVL.